These 12 T cell receptor beta chains came from one sample sequenced in a study of blood T cell repertoires in COVID-19 (dated by TCRdb to the early 2020s). To prepare the library, the immunoSEQ multiplex PCR assay was applied. TCRdb re-hosts the immuneACCESS table, in-frame sequences only. Its copies lack some clones; in the studies checked, an unresolved V gene accounts for under half of them, and the cause for the rest is not known. Within this sample are 220,000 or so clones, with roughly nine tenths of them counted one time only. Clones ranked in the top ten supply more than 8.5% of the sample. Material: peripheral blood. The receptors shown here come from a woman aged 50 to 60 with COVID-19, enrolled during active disease.

V usage is TRBV2 and J usage is TRBJ1-5, with D possibly matching TRBD1 (5 bases). V was pared by 3 bases and J by 3 bases, with 9 bases between. This CDR3 has 14 residues. In germline, CDR1 is SNHLY, CDR2 FYNNEI. CDR3 residues: CASSESTVNQPQHF. CDR3 DNA sequence: TGTGCCAGCAGTGAGTCGACAGTCAATCAGCCCCAGCATTTT. The variable domain in full, completed from reference TRBV2 and TRBJ1-5, reads EPEVTQTPSHQVTQMGQEVILRCVPISNHLYFYWYRQILGQKVEFLVSFYNNEISEKSEIFDDQFSVERPDGSNFTLKIRSTKLEDSAMYFCASSESTVNQPQHFGDGTRLSIL.

The chain carries TRBV7-2 and TRBJ2-7; D is unresolved. V was trimmed by 2 bases and J by 7 bases, leaving 9 bases between them. The CDR3 has 12 amino acids. The V gene's germline CDR1 is SGHTA and CDR2 FQGNSA. The chain's CDR3 is CASSLSAGEQYF. The CDR3 coding sequence is TGTGCCAGCAGCTTAAGCGCCGGGGAGCAGTACTTC. Full variable domain (outside the CDR3, taken from reference TRBV7-2 and TRBJ2-7): GAGVSQSPSNKVTEKGKDVELRCDPISGHTALYWYRQSLGQGLEFLIYFQGNSAPDKSGLPSDRFSAERTGGSVSTLTIQRTQQEDSAVYLCASSLSAGEQYFGPGTRLTVT.

V gene TRBV5-1 combines with J gene TRBJ2-6, with 7 positions matching TRBD1. The CDR3 is 17 residues long. The V segment lost 3 bases and the J segment 0 bases; nucleotides outside the gene matches: 6. Germline loops: CDR1 SGHRS, CDR2 YFSETQ. CDR3 nucleotides: TGCGCCAGCAGCTCACAGGGGACCGACTCTGGGGCCAACGTCCTGACTTTC. Amino acid sequence: CASSSQGTDSGANVLTF.

The rearrangement joins TRBV4-1 to TRBJ2-1; TRBD1 agrees at 10 bases. The CDR3 extends over 16 amino acids. J was trimmed by 5 bases and V by 1 base; bases with no gene match: 5. The germline V gene has CDR1 MGHRA and CDR2 YSYEKL. The CDR3 region is CASSQGGTGEDNEQFF. CDR3 nucleotide sequence: TGCGCCAGCAGCCAAGGGGGGACAGGGGAGGACAATGAGCAGTTCTTC.

This chain connects TRBV6-6 to TRBJ2-5; tentatively, D is TRBD2 (5 bases). Looked up from germline, CDR1 is MNHNY and CDR2 is SVGAGI (reference sequence). Trimming left V 6 bases short and J 5 bases short, with 19 bases between. The CDR3 extends over 15 amino acids. The CDR3: CASSPLGSIRETQYF. DNA for the CDR3: TGTGCCAGCAGCCCACTAGGATCGATCCGGGAGACCCAGTACTTC.

The gene calls are TRBV24-1 and TRBJ2-5, with a possible D match to TRBD2 (6 bases). Germline V CDR1 and CDR2: KGHDR, SFDVKD. The CDR3 spans 12 residues. V lost 9 bases and J 0 bases, leaving 7 bases between the germline ends. The CDR3 nucleotides read TGTGCCACCGGGGGGTACCAAGAGACCCAGTACTTC. Translated: CATGGYQETQYF.

J is TRBJ2-2 and V is TRBV11-3; D unresolved. The CDR3 has 13 amino acids. V lost 0 bases and J 5 bases, leaving 4 bases between the germline ends. In germline, CDR1 is SGHNT, CDR2 YENEEA. The CDR3 coding sequence is TGTGCCAGCAGCTTAGATCTAACCGGGGAGCTGTTTTTT. This encodes CASSLDLTGELFF.

The chain is built from TRBV24-1 and TRBJ2-1; D unclear. The V gene lost 3 bases and the J gene lost 7 bases, with 15 bases spanning the gap. CDR1 is KGHDR and CDR2 is SFDVKD in the germline V gene. The CDR3 is 15 amino acids. CDR3 protein: CATSDATKVSNEQFF. The CDR3 DNA is TGTGCCACCAGTGATGCTACTAAGGTGTCGAATGAGCAGTTCTTC.

The rearrangement joins TRBV2 to TRBJ1-5; the D gene is possibly TRBD1 (5 bases). The length of the CDR3 is 12 residues. V gave up 4 bases and J gave up 9 bases, with 10 bases separating them. Germline lookup yields CDR1 SNHLY and CDR2 FYNNEI. CDR3 in amino acids: CASSGGVPPQHF. CDR3 DNA sequence: TGTGCCAGCAGTGGGGGGGTTCCGCCCCAGCATTTT.

The gene calls are TRBV11-2 and TRBJ1-6; no reliable D call. V lost 5 bases to trimming and J lost 7 bases, with 18 bases between them. This CDR3 region has 16 residues. CDR1 is SGHAT, CDR2 FQNNGV, per germline. The CDR3 DNA reads TGTGCCAGCAGCGACGACACTTTCGGTAGGAATTCACCCCTCCACTTT. Translated, it gives CASSDDTFGRNSPLHF. The full variable domain, rest sourced from reference TRBV11-2 and TRBJ1-6, is EAGVAQSPRYKIIEKRQSVAFWCNPISGHATLYWYQQILGQGPKLLIQFQNNGVVDDSQLPKDRFSAERLKGVDSTLKIQPAKLEDSAVYLCASSDDTFGRNSPLHFGNGTRLTVT.

This chain links TRBV9 with TRBJ1-2, with unresolved D. Trimming took 6 bases from V and 8 from J, leaving 14 bases between them. This CDR3 spans 12 amino acids. Per the germline V gene, CDR1 is SGDLS and CDR2 is YYNGEE. The CDR3, as DNA: TGTGCCAGCAAGACGGGCTCGGGGGGCTACACCTTC. It is translated as CASKTGSGGYTF.

J is TRBJ1-4 and V is TRBV11-2, with 8 bases fitting TRBD1. Trimming removed 5 bases from V and 8 bases from J; junction bases left unmatched: 7. CDR3 size: 14 residues. Germline CDR1 SGHAT, CDR2 FQNNGV. This CDR3 is CASSRQGIREKLFF. CDR3 coding DNA: TGTGCCAGCAGCAGACAGGGGATACGAGAAAAACTGTTTTTT. Looking up the rest from reference TRBV11-2 and TRBJ1-4 gives the full variable domain: EAGVAQSPRYKIIEKRQSVAFWCNPISGHATLYWYQQILGQGPKLLIQFQNNGVVDDSQLPKDRFSAERLKGVDSTLKIQPAKLEDSAVYLCASSRQGIREKLFFGSGTQLSVL.